The source of this T cell receptor (beta chain) is a study of CD8+ T cells in alopecia areata. Study as a whole: The protocol delivered tofacitinib for 6 to 18 months, then withdrew it for 6 months.

General study points: The study also sequences resident alphabeta T cells of normal skin in scalp samples.

Sequencing templates came from extracted RNA that was reverse transcribed into cDNA. Data came from immunoSEQ multiplex PCR; TCRdb stores just in-frame clones and leaves some out. The sample gives 90,000 to 100,000 clones, roughly two fifths of which show up once; roughly 1.3% is in the top ten. CDR3 length: 14 residues. V gave up 7 bases and J gave up 2 bases, with 18 bases separating them. Germline V gene data show CDR1 as SQVTM and CDR2 as ANQGSEA. Researchers took lesional scalp punch biopsies and peripheral blood from people who were alopecia areata patients. This clone turned up a few times. Its antigen is not identified.

Sequencing input: CD4+ T cells sorted from blood. The gene calls are TRBV29-1 and TRBJ2-7; D uncertain. The receptor's source is a human donor with alopecia areata. The CDR3 nucleotides are TGCAGCGCTACCAAAGCCTTTACAGCCTACGAGCAGTACTTC. Protein: CSATKAFTAYEQYF.